What follows describes a single T cell receptor (beta chain). Its antigen is unknown. Using immunoSEQ multiplex PCR, the repertoire was profiled, and TCRdb retains in-frame clones only, with some absent. Here the sample spans under 9,000 clones, 90% to 97% being singletons. Germline-derived CDR1 and CDR2 are GTSNPN and SVGIG (reference sequence). The CDR3 sequence is 13 residues long. The V end lost 4 bases, the J end lost 0 bases, and 7 bases lay between the germline ends. The data are from a study of T cell clonotyping in hematopoietic cell transplantation. General study points: Graft donor and pretransplant recipient Inverse Simpson Index values predicted broader posttransplant TCR diversity.

This clonotype was sampled from a male patient aged 40-55 years who had an allogeneic stem cell transplant from a related donor, so the T cells may come from the graft donor. Some clones in this sample may be carry-over from other donors' samples. This chain uses TRBV30 with TRBJ1-3; D is unresolved. This material consisted of PBMCs, taken 30 days after allogeneic stem cell transplant. CDR3 sequence reads: CAWMGFSGNTIYF. The CDR3 DNA reads TGTGCCTGGATGGGATTCTCTGGAAACACCATATATTTT.